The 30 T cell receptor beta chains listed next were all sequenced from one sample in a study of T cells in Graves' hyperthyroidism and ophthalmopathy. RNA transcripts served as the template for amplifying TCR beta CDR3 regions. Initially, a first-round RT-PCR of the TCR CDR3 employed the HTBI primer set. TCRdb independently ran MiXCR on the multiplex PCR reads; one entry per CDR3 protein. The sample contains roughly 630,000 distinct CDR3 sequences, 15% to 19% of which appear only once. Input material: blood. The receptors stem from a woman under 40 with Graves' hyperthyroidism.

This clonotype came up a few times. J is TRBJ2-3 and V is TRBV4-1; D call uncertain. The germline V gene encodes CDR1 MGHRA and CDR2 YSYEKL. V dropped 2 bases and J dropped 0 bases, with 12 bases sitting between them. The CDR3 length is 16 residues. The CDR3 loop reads CASSQTVPPSTDTQYF. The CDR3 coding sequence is TGCGCCAGCAGCCAAACGGTTCCACCTAGCACAGATACGCAGTATTTT.

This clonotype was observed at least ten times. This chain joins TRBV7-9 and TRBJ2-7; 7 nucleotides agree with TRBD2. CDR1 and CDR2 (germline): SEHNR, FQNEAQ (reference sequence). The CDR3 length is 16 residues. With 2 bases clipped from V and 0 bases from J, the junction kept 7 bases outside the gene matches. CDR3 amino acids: CASSLTGRKPSYEQYF. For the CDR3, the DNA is TGTGCCAGCAGCTTAACCGGGAGGAAACCCTCCTACGAGCAGTACTTC.

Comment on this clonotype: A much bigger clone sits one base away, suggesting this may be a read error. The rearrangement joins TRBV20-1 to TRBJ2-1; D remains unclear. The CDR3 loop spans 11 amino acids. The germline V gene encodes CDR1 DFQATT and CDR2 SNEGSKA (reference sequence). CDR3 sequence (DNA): TGCAGTGCTAGGGGGTACAATGAGCAGTCCTTC. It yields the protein CSARGYNEQSF.

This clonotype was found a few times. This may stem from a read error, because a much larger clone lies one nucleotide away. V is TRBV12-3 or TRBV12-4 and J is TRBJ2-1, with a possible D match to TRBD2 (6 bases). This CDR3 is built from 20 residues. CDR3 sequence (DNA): TGTGCCAGCAGCGCCACCTTTCAGGGAGGTTTCCCCTATACTCGCAATGAGCAGGTCTTC. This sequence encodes CASSATFQGGFPYTRNEQVF.

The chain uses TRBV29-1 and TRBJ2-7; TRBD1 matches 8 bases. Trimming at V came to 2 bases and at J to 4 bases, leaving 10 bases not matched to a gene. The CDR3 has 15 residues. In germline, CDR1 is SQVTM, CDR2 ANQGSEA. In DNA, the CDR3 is TGCAGCGTTGAAAGATTCCGGACAGGGACGTACGAGCAGTACTTC. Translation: CSVERFRTGTYEQYF.

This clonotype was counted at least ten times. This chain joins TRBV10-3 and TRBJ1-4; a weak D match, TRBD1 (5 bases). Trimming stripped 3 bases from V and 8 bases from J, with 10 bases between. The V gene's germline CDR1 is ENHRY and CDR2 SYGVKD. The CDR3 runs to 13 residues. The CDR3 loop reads CAISDRGWEKLFF. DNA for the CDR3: TGTGCCATCAGTGATAGGGGATGGGAAAAACTGTTTTTT.

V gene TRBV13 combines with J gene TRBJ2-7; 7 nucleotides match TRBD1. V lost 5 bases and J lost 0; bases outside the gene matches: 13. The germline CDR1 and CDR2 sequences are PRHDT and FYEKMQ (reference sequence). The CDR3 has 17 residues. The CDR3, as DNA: TGTGCCAGCAGCCCTTCTCCGACAGGGCCCAGCTCCTACGAGCAGTACTTC. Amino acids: CASSPSPTGPSSYEQYF.

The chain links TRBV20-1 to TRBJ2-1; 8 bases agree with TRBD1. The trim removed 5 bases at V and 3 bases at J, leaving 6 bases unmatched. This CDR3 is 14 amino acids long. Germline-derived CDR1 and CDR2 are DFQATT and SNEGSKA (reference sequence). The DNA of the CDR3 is TGCAGTGCTCAGGACAGGGCGTTCTACAATGAGCAGTTCTTC. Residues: CSAQDRAFYNEQFF.

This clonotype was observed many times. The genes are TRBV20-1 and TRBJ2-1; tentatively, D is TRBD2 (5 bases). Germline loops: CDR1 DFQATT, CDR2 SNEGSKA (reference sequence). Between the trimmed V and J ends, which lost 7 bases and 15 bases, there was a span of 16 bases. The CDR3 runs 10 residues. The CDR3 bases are TGCAGTGTCCCAAAACTAGTTCCGTTCTTC. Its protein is CSVPKLVPFF.

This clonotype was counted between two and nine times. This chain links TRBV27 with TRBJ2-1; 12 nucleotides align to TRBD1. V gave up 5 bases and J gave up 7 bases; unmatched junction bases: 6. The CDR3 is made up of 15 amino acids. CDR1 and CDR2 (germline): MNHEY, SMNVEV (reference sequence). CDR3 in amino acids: CASSPRDRGRNEQFF. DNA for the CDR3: TGTGCCAGCAGTCCGCGGGACAGGGGGCGAAATGAGCAGTTCTTC.

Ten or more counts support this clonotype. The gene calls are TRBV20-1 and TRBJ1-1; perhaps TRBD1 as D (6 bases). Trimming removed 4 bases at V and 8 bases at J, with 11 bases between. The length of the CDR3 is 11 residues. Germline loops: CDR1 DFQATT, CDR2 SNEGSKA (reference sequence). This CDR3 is CSAKDRSEAFF. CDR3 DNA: TGCAGTGCTAAGGACAGATCCGAAGCTTTCTTT.

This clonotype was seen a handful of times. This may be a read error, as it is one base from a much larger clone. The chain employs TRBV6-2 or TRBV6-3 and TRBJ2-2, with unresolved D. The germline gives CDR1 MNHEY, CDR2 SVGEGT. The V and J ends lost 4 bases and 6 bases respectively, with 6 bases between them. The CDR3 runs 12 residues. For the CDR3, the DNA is TGTGCCAGCAGTTGCTCTGCCGGGGAGCTGTTTTTT. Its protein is CASSCSAGELFF.

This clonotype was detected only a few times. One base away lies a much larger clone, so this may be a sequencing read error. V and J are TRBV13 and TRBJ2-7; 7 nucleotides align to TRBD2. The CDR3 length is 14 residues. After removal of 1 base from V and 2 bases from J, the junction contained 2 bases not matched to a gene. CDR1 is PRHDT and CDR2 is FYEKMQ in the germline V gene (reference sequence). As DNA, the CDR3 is TGTGCCAGCAGCTTAGAGCGGGATACCTACGAGCAGTACTTC. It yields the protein CASSLERDTYEQYF.

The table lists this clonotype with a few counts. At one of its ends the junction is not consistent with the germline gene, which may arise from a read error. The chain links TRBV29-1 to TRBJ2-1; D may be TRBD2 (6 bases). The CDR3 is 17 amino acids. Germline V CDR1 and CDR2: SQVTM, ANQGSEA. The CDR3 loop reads CSVPRGYPRGSYSEQFF. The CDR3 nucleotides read TGCAGCGTTCCAAGGGGCTACCCGCGGGGCTCCTACAGTGAGCAGTTCTTC.

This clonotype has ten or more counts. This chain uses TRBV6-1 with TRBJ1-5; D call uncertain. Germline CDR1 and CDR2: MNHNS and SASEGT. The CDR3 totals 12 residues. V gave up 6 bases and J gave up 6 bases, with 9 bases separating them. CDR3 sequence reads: CASRNEGQPQHF. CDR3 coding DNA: TGTGCCAGCAGGAACGAGGGTCAGCCCCAGCATTTT.

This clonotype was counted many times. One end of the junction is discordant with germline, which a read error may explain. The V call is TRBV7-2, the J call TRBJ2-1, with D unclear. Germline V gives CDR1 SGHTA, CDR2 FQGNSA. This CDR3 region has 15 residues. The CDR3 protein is CASSLAGGTYNEQFF. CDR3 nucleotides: TGCGCCAGCAGCTTGGCTGGCGGAACCTACAATGAGCAGTTCTTC.

As DNA, the CDR3 is TGCAGCGTTGCGACCCTCGGGACAGACACTGAAGCTTTCTTT. Amino acids: CSVATLGTDTEAFF. This chain links TRBV29-1 with TRBJ1-1, with 7 bases fitting TRBD1. Per germline, CDR1 SQVTM and CDR2 ANQGSEA. V shed 4 bases and J 3 bases; nucleotides not matched to a gene: 8. The CDR3 covers 14 residues.

CDR3 DNA: TGTGCCAGCATTCCAGCCCACGAAAATGAGCAGTTCTTC. Its translation is CASIPAHENEQFF. V gene TRBV6-1 combines with J gene TRBJ2-1; no definite D call. Germline assignment: CDR1 MNHNS and CDR2 SASEGT. This CDR3 contains 13 residues. The germline V and J ends were trimmed by 7 bases and 7 bases, with 14 bases remaining between them.

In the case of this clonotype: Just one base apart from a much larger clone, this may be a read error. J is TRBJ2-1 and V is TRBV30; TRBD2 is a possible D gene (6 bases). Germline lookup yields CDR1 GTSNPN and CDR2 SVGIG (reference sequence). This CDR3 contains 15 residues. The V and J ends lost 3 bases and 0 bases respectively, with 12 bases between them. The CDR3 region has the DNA TGTGCCTGGAGAATAGCCGGGAGCTCCTACAATGAGCAGTTCTTC. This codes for CAWRIAGSSYNEQFF.

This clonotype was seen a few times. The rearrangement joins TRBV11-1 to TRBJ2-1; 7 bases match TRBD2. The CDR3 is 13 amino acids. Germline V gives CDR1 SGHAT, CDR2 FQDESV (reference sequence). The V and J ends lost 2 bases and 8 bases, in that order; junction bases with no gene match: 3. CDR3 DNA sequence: TGTGCCAGCAGCTTATGGGGGAGGGATGAGCAGTTCTTC. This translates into CASSLWGRDEQFF.

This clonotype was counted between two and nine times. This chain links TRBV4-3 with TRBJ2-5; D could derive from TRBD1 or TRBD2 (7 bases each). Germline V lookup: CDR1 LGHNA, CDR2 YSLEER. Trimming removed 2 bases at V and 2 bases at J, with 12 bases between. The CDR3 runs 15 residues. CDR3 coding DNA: TGCGCCAGCAGCCAAACGCAGGGGGGGCAAGAGACCCAGTACTTC. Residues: CASSQTQGGQETQYF.

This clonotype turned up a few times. The CDR3 is CASSPKVGGWTDTQYF. DNA for the CDR3: TGTGCCAGCAGCCCAAAAGTGGGGGGGTGGACAGATACGCAGTATTTT. This rearrangement joins TRBV7-3 to TRBJ2-3; 7 nucleotides align to TRBD2. This CDR3 is built from 16 residues. Germline trimming cut 5 bases from V and 3 bases from J; bases unmatched to any gene: 11. The V gene's germline CDR1 is SGHTA and CDR2 FQGTGA.

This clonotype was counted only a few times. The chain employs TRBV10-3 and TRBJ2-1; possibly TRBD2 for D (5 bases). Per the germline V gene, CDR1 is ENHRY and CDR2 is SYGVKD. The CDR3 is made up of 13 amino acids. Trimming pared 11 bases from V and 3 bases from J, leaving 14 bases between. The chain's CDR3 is CAPRRGIYNEQFF. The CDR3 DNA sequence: TGTGCCCCGCGACGGGGTATCTACAATGAGCAGTTCTTC.

CDR3 DNA: TGTGCCAGCAGTTTAGACTGGTTAGGGGTCACCGGGGAGCTGTTTTTT. It codes for CASSLDWLGVTGELFF. The chain carries TRBV12-3 or TRBV12-4 and TRBJ2-2; perhaps TRBD1 as D (5 bases). This CDR3 has 16 residues. Trimming stripped 1 base from V and 4 bases from J, with 13 bases between.

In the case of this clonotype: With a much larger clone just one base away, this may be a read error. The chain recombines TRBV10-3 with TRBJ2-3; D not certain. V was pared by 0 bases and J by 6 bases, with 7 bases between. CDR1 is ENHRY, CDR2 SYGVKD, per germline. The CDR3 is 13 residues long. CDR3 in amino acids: CAISESAEDTQYF. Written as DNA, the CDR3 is TGTGCCATCAGTGAGTCTGCGGAGGATACGCAGTATTTT.

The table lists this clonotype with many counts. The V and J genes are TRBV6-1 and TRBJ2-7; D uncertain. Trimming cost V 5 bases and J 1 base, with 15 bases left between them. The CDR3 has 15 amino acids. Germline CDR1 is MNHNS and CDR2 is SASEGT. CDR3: CASSSAAPLSYEQYF. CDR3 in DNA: TGTGCCAGCAGTTCGGCAGCGCCTCTATCCTACGAGCAGTACTTC.

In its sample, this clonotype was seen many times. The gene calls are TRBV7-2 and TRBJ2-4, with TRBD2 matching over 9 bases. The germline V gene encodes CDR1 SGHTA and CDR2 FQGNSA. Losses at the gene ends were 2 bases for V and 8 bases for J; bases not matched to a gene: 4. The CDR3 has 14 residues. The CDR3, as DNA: TGTGCCAGCAGCTTAAATAGCGGGAGTTACATTCAGTACTTC. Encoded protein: CASSLNSGSYIQYF. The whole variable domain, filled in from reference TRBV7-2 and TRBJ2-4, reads GAGVSQSPSNKVTEKGKDVELRCDPISGHTALYWYRQSLGQGLEFLIYFQGNSAPDKSGLPSDRFSAERTGGSVSTLTIQRTQQEDSAVYLCASSLNSGSYIQYFGAGTRLSVL.

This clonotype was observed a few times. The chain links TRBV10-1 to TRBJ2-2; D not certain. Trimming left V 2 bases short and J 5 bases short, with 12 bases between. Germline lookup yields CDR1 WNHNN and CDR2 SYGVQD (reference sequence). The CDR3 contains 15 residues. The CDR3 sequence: CASSENSPPTGELFF. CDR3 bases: TGCGCCAGCAGTGAGAATTCCCCGCCGACCGGGGAGCTGTTTTTT.

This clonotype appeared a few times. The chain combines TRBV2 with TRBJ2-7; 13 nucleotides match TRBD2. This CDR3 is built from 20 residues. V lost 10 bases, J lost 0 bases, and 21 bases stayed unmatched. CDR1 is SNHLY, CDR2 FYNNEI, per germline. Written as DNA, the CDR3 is TGTGCCACCCCCCCGGGGCGACTAGCGGGAGGACCCTTGGGCTCCTACGAGCAGTACTTC. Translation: CATPPGRLAGGPLGSYEQYF.

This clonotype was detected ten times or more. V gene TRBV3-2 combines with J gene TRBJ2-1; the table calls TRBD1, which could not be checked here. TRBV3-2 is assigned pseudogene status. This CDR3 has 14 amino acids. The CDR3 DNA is TGTGCCAGCAGCCAAGGTCCCTCGGTCCCCCAGCAGTTCTTC. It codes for CASSQGPSVPQQFF.